These 14 T cell receptor beta chains came from one sample sequenced in a study of a mutant IDH1 vaccine in newly diagnosed glioma. TCRdb's copy holds only in-frame clones and misses some; the assay was immunoSEQ multiplex PCR. The data show 75,000 to 100,000 clones, with roughly 90% seen just once and approximately 0.58% held by the top ten. Stated time point: baseline, week 1 (first vaccination visit). Treatment noted: pre-vaccination baseline after standard-of-care therapy. Sequenced here: PBMCs, sampled from a glioma patient treated with radiotherapy, temozolomide or both. These receptor sequences come from a woman aged 45 to 65 with glioma.

The chain has TRBV7-9 and TRBJ1-1; weak D call: TRBD1 (5 bases). Deletions cut 7 bases from V and 0 bases from J, with 12 bases between. There are 14 residues in the CDR3. Germline-derived CDR1 and CDR2 are SEHNR and FQNEAQ (reference sequence). CDR3 amino acids: CASTRQYMNTEAFF. The CDR3 region has the DNA TGTGCCAGCACAAGACAGTACATGAACACTGAAGCTTTCTTT.

In nucleotides, the CDR3 is TGTGCCAGCAGCCAAGTAGGGAGAGAGAACACTGAAGCTTTCTTT. This translates into CASSQVGRENTEAFF. The chain has TRBV14 and TRBJ1-1, with D unresolved. Germline loops: CDR1 SGHDN, CDR2 FVKESK. The CDR3 consists of 15 residues. V lost 1 base to trimming and J lost 1 base, with 10 bases between them.

The V and J genes are TRBV6-5 and TRBJ2-5; perhaps TRBD1 as D (5 bases). Per germline, CDR1 MNHEY and CDR2 SVGAGI. This CDR3 has 14 residues. V was shortened by 2 bases and J by 9 bases, with 16 bases between the two germline ends. CDR3 sequence (DNA): TGTGCCAGCAGTTACGGGATTTTGGGGCCGCCCCAGTACTTC. As protein: CASSYGILGPPQYF.

The J gene is TRBJ1-1, the V gene TRBV14, with D perhaps matching TRBD1 (6 bases). The ends were cut back, 3 bases at V and 7 bases at J, with 12 bases in the middle. This CDR3 contains 13 residues. Germline V gene data show CDR1 as SGHDN and CDR2 as FVKESK. The chain's CDR3 is CASSHQGSVEAFF. The CDR3 region has the DNA TGTGCCAGCAGCCACCAGGGGTCCGTTGAAGCTTTCTTT.

V usage is TRBV18 and J usage is TRBJ1-4, with TRBD1 matching over 7 bases. Per germline, CDR1 KGHSH and CDR2 LQKENI. Germline trimming cut 3 bases from V and 3 bases from J; bases unmatched to any gene: 4. This CDR3 has 15 amino acids. For the CDR3, the DNA is TGTGCCAGCTCACCTTACAGGGGCTCTAATGAAAAACTGTTTTTT. Its protein product is CASSPYRGSNEKLFF.

V usage is TRBV9 and J usage is TRBJ1-2, with D hard to call. This CDR3 is 11 amino acids long. Per germline, CDR1 SGDLS and CDR2 YYNGEE. Trimming took off 4 bases at V and 7 bases at J, with 8 bases between the two ends. The CDR3: CASSSRSGYTF. The CDR3 DNA reads as TGTGCCAGCAGCAGCAGGAGTGGCTACACCTTC.

This sequence joins TRBV5-1 and TRBJ2-3, with 9 bases aligning to TRBD1. The CDR3 spans 15 residues. The ends lost 10 bases at V and 3 bases at J; junction bases unmatched: 12. Germline CDR1 SGHRS, CDR2 YFSETQ. CDR3 sequence reads: CASHPGQGRTDTQYF. CDR3 nucleotides: TGCGCCTCCCACCCCGGACAGGGGAGAACAGATACGCAGTATTTT.

The chain carries TRBV19 and TRBJ1-5; D might be TRBD1 (5 bases). Trimming shortened V by 0 bases and J by 6 bases, and 12 bases separated the two germline ends. CDR1 LNHDA and CDR2 SQIVND come from the germline V gene (reference sequence). This CDR3 comprises 15 residues. CDR3 bases: TGTGCCAGTAGTATAGATCTCAGGGCTCGTCAGCCCCAGCATTTT. It yields the protein CASSIDLRARQPQHF.

This rearrangement joins TRBV5-1 to TRBJ2-1; tentatively, D is TRBD1 (6 bases). This CDR3 region has 15 residues. The V gene lost 2 bases and the J gene lost 1 base, with 10 bases spanning the gap. Germline lookup yields CDR1 SGHRS and CDR2 YFSETQ. The CDR3 here is CASSFSGDSYNEQFF. CDR3 nucleotide sequence: TGCGCCAGCAGCTTCTCAGGGGATTCCTACAATGAGCAGTTCTTC.

The chain couples TRBV6-5 to TRBJ1-2, with unresolved D. V was trimmed by 2 bases and J by 4 bases, leaving 14 bases between them. The CDR3 runs 15 residues. Germline lookup yields CDR1 MNHEY and CDR2 SVGAGI. The CDR3: CASSYRRPAGYGYTF. CDR3 DNA sequence: TGTGCCAGCAGTTACCGACGTCCGGCGGGCTATGGCTACACCTTC.

The chain employs TRBV6-1 and TRBJ2-1; 7 nucleotides line up with TRBD2. The CDR3 sequence is 13 residues long. J gave up 1 base and V 8 bases, and 2 bases lay outside the gene matches. CDR1 MNHNS and CDR2 SASEGT come from the germline V gene. DNA of the CDR3: TGTGCCAGCGGACTAGGGTCCTACAATGAGCAGTTCTTC. Protein sequence: CASGLGSYNEQFF.

The chain carries TRBV5-4 and TRBJ1-2, with 7 bases aligning to TRBD1. Trimming removed 4 bases from V and 8 bases from J; junction bases left unmatched: 11. This CDR3 has 14 amino acids. Per germline, CDR1 SGHNT and CDR2 YYREEE (reference sequence). The CDR3 sequence is CASSERGGPGGYTF. In nucleotides, the CDR3 is TGTGCCAGCAGCGAACGAGGGGGCCCCGGAGGCTACACCTTC.

The chain joins TRBV7-4 to TRBJ1-4, with D perhaps matching TRBD1 (5 bases). CDR1 is SGHVT and CDR2 is SQSDAQ in the germline V gene. The CDR3 is made up of 18 amino acids. The ends were cut back, 5 bases at V and 7 bases at J, with 26 bases in the middle. CDR3 bases: TGTGCCAGCAGCCGGGAAGGGGACTCGATATTTTCACGTGAAAAACTGTTTTTT. It codes for CASSREGDSIFSREKLFF.

The chain carries TRBV10-3 and TRBJ1-6; weak D call: TRBD1 (6 bases). In germline, CDR1 is ENHRY, CDR2 SYGVKD. The CDR3 loop spans 13 amino acids. The germline V and J ends were trimmed by 5 bases and 7 bases, with 9 bases remaining between them. CDR3 residues: CAISLDSNSPLHF. The CDR3 DNA sequence: TGTGCCATCAGTTTGGACAGCAATTCACCCCTCCACTTT.